One sample yielded the 15 T cell receptor beta chains listed below, sequenced in a study of blood T cells in healthy people across ages. A J-beta primer mix and a sample-barcoded 5' primer were used in a second PCR of roughly 6 to 11 cycles. Using its own MiXCR run on the 5' RACE reads, TCRdb lists one record per CDR3 protein. The sample carries around 1.5 million distinct CDR3 sequences, approximately 32% recorded once. Sequences were obtained from blood. The receptors originated from a woman aged 30 to 39 in good health.

The chain recombines TRBV28 with TRBJ1-5, with TRBD1 matching over 7 bases. The CDR3 loop spans 15 amino acids. Germline assignment: CDR1 MDHEN and CDR2 SYDVKM. Losses at the gene ends were 6 bases for V and 2 bases for J; bases not matched to a gene: 7. The CDR3 spells CASRAIGGGNQPQHF. The CDR3 coding sequence is TGTGCCAGCAGGGCTATAGGGGGCGGCAATCAGCCCCAGCATTTT.

The genes are TRBV3-1 and TRBJ2-2, with D possibly TRBD1 on 5 matching bases. Per the germline V gene, CDR1 is LGHDT and CDR2 is YNNKEL (reference sequence). The CDR3 extends over 16 amino acids. V was shortened by 4 bases and J by 5 bases, with 17 bases between the two germline ends. CDR3 region: CASSRVPGLETGELFF. CDR3 DNA: TGTGCCAGCAGCCGGGTCCCAGGGCTGGAAACCGGGGAGCTGTTTTTT.

The rearrangement links TRBV9 to TRBJ2-5; 13 bases line up with TRBD2. With 7 bases clipped from V and 3 bases from J, the junction kept 9 bases outside the gene matches. CDR3 length equals 16 residues. Per germline, CDR1 SGDLS and CDR2 YYNGEE. The CDR3 loop is CASGPRTSGGKETQYF. The CDR3 DNA reads as TGTGCCAGCGGCCCTCGGACTAGCGGGGGCAAAGAGACCCAGTACTTC.

A note on this clonotype: This may come from a read error, since a much larger clone is one base off. The chain uses TRBV7-9 and TRBJ1-4; the D gene is possibly TRBD1 (6 bases). Germline CDR1 is SEHNR and CDR2 is FQNEAQ (reference sequence). Trimming took 1 base from V and 6 from J, leaving 12 bases between them. This CDR3 is 15 amino acids long. The CDR3 bases are TGTGCCAGCAGCTTAGTGCGAGGGGGGGATGAAAAACTGTTTTTT. This gives the protein CASSLVRGGDEKLFF.

Details on this clonotype: An end of the junction differs from the germline gene, which may be a read error. The chain is built from TRBV12-3 or TRBV12-4 and TRBJ1-5; 9 bases agree with TRBD1. This CDR3 region has 17 residues. CDR3 amino acids: CAGSPAMGTGLNQPQHF. CDR3 sequence (DNA): TGTGCCGGCAGTCCCGCGATGGGGACAGGGCTAAATCAGCCCCAGCATTTT.

This chain connects TRBV7-9 to TRBJ1-4, with TRBD1 matching 11 bases. The CDR3 consists of 15 residues. V shed 4 bases, J shed 8 bases, and the junction held 6 bases outside the gene matches. Germline CDR1 is SEHNR and CDR2 is FQNEAQ (reference sequence). CDR3 in DNA: TGTGCCAGCAGCTCTGGACAGGGGGCCGGAGAAAAACTGTTTTTT. As protein: CASSSGQGAGEKLFF.

The chain is built from TRBV5-6 and TRBJ1-1; 8 bases line up with TRBD1. The CDR3 covers 15 residues. Germline values: CDR1 SGHDT, CDR2 YYEEEE. Trimming removed 2 bases from V and 1 base from J; junction bases left unmatched: 4. The CDR3 region has the DNA TGTGCCAGCAGCTTCCAGGGGGCGGCGAACACTGAAGCTTTCTTT. Its translation is CASSFQGAANTEAFF.

This clonotype was counted many times. The chain uses TRBV29-1 and TRBJ2-7; 11 nucleotides match TRBD2. The CDR3 totals 14 residues. The germline gives CDR1 SQVTM, CDR2 ANQGSEA. J was trimmed by 1 base and V by 1 base; bases with no gene match: 0. The CDR3 is CSVEGLAGSYEQYF. The CDR3 region has the DNA TGCAGCGTTGAAGGACTAGCGGGATCCTACGAGCAGTACTTC.

This clonotype was seen only a few times. This chain connects TRBV5-1 to TRBJ2-1; TRBD1 matches at 7 bases. Germline V lookup: CDR1 SGHRS, CDR2 YFSETQ. The CDR3 contains 13 residues. Losses at the gene ends were 4 bases for V and 9 bases for J; bases not matched to a gene: 7. The DNA for the CDR3 is TGCGCCAGCAGCATAGTGACAGGGCTTGAGCAGTTCTTC. It translates to CASSIVTGLEQFF.

In regard to this clonotype: A read error may account for a junction end that differs from germline. The chain employs TRBV20-1 and TRBJ1-4; D unclear. Germline CDR1 reads DFQATT; CDR2 reads SNEGSKA (reference sequence). This CDR3 is built from 12 residues. CDR3 loop: CSARARNEKRFF. Written as DNA, the CDR3 is TGCAGTGCTAGGGCACGTAATGAAAAACGGTTTTTT.

The rearrangement joins TRBV27 to TRBJ1-1; D is undetermined. V was cut by 6 bases and J by 1 base, with 9 bases left in between. Germline-derived CDR1 and CDR2 are MNHEY and SMNVEV (reference sequence). The CDR3 has 13 residues. CDR3 sequence reads: CASRPTKNTEAFF. CDR3 coding DNA: TGTGCCAGCAGACCCACAAAGAACACTGAAGCTTTCTTT.

This chain joins TRBV6-5 and TRBJ1-2; D unresolved. Trimming stripped 7 bases from V and 0 bases from J, with 3 bases between. The germline CDR1 and CDR2 sequences are MNHEY and SVGAGI. This CDR3 is 11 amino acids long. CDR3 nucleotides: TGTGCCAGCATGGCTAACTATGGCTACACCTTC. Translated: CASMANYGYTF.

The chain has TRBV29-1 and TRBJ2-3; 15 bases agree with TRBD2. Germline CDR1 and CDR2: SQVTM and ANQGSEA. Trimming at V came to 1 base and at J to 4 bases, leaving 3 bases not matched to a gene. The CDR3 consists of 16 residues. CDR3 nucleotides: TGCAGCGTTGAAGTGGGACTAGCGGGAGGCTCAGATACGCAGTATTTT. Encoded protein: CSVEVGLAGGSDTQYF.

This clonotype has a handful of counts. J is TRBJ2-7 and V is TRBV2, with a tentative D call TRBD2 (6 bases). The CDR3 contains 16 residues. The V gene lost 4 bases and the J gene lost 3 bases, with 19 bases spanning the gap. Germline loops: CDR1 SNHLY, CDR2 FYNNEI. The CDR3 sequence is CASSGPPISGGYEQYF. For the CDR3, the DNA is TGTGCCAGCAGTGGGCCCCCGATTAGCGGAGGCTACGAGCAGTACTTC.

A remark on this clonotype: Its ends do not fully match the called genes, so a read error is possible. The chain recombines TRBV20-1 with TRBJ1-2; D is possibly TRBD1 (5 bases). The CDR3 runs to 12 residues. Germline lookup yields CDR1 DFQATT and CDR2 SNEGSKA (reference sequence). This CDR3 is CRARGRVDGYTF. In DNA, the CDR3 is TGCAGGGCTAGGGGTAGGGTTGATGGCTACACCTTC.